The 14 T cell receptor beta chains below were found in one sample sequenced in a study of human CD4 T cells and Enterobacteriaceae. The assay was immunoSEQ multiplex PCR, and TCRdb's table has in-frame clones only and misses some. The sample has fewer than 35,000 clones, 65% to 85% seen once. All CD4+ cells other than CD45RA+CCR7+CD95- naive cells were sorted as memory, over 98% pure. The sequencing sample was made of memory CD4+ T cells from blood. These receptors all come from a human donor in good health.

The chain links TRBV6-6 to TRBJ2-1; D possibly corresponds to TRBD2 (5 bases). Germline CDR1 reads MNHNY; CDR2 reads SVGAGI (reference sequence). The V and J ends lost 7 bases and 1 base respectively, with 17 bases between them. The CDR3 extends over 16 amino acids. This chain's CDR3 is CASTPRAAGSYNEQFF. The DNA of the CDR3 is TGTGCCAGCACCCCACGGGCTGCGGGTTCCTACAATGAGCAGTTCTTC.

The chain joins TRBV30 to TRBJ1-2; D possibly corresponds to TRBD1 (6 bases). This CDR3 region has 12 residues. Germline values: CDR1 GTSNPN, CDR2 SVGIG (reference sequence). V was clipped by 0 bases and J by 9 bases, with 11 bases between them. In DNA form, the CDR3 reads TGTGCCTGGAGTGTACACAGGGCGAGCTACACCTTC. It yields the protein CAWSVHRASYTF.

The chain is built from TRBV6-5 and TRBJ1-5; D not resolved. V lost 0 bases to trimming and J lost 7 bases, with 13 bases between them. Germline lookup yields CDR1 MNHEY and CDR2 SVGAGI. This CDR3 region has 15 residues. CDR3 amino acids: CASSYSSGTRQPQHF. CDR3 bases: TGTGCCAGCAGTTACTCTTCAGGCACGCGGCAGCCCCAGCATTTT.

V is TRBV2 and J is TRBJ1-5, with D possibly TRBD1 on 6 matching bases. CDR3 length equals 17 residues. The V gene's germline CDR1 is SNHLY and CDR2 FYNNEI. Trimming took off 3 bases at V and 5 bases at J, with 20 bases between the two ends. CDR3 in amino acids: CASSDYVSWAGDQPQHF. CDR3 in DNA: TGTGCCAGCAGTGATTACGTGTCGTGGGCAGGGGATCAGCCCCAGCATTTT.

This clone was detected only a few times. The CDR3 protein is CATSTRGYGYTF. The CDR3 DNA reads as TGTGCCACCAGCACAAGGGGATATGGCTACACCTTC. V gene TRBV15 combines with J gene TRBJ1-2; possibly TRBD1 for D (5 bases). Germline CDR1 reads LNHNV; CDR2 reads YYDKDF (reference sequence). Between the trimmed V and J ends, which lost 4 bases and 5 bases, there was a span of 8 bases. The CDR3 extends over 12 amino acids.

The genes are TRBV5-1 and TRBJ1-1; the D gene is possibly TRBD1 (6 bases). The CDR3 spans 14 residues. V gave up 7 bases and J gave up 0 bases, with 13 bases separating them. Germline values: CDR1 SGHRS, CDR2 YFSETQ. The CDR3: CASRSGQMNTEAFF. CDR3 DNA: TGCGCCAGCCGGAGCGGACAGATGAACACTGAAGCTTTCTTT.

The CDR3, as DNA: TGCGCCAGCAGCCAAAAAATCAGTAGCGGGGGGGGACCCAATGAGCAGTTCTTC. This encodes CASSQKISSGGGPNEQFF. V usage is TRBV4-1 and J usage is TRBJ2-1; TRBD2 matches at 11 bases. The V segment lost 2 bases and the J segment 6 bases; nucleotides outside the gene matches: 12. This CDR3 has 18 residues. CDR1 and CDR2 from the germline V gene are MGHRA and YSYEKL.

This chain joins TRBV5-6 and TRBJ1-2; no reliable D call. Trimming removed 6 bases from V and 2 bases from J, with 17 bases in between. In germline, CDR1 is SGHDT, CDR2 YYEEEE. There are 15 residues in the CDR3. This chain's CDR3 is CASTRFGSSNYGYTF. The DNA of the CDR3 is TGTGCCAGCACCCGGTTCGGGTCCTCAAACTATGGCTACACCTTC.

This chain uses TRBV19 with TRBJ2-7, with D perhaps TRBD1 (6 bases). The V gene lost 4 bases and the J gene lost 0 bases, with 16 bases spanning the gap. CDR1 is LNHDA, CDR2 SQIVND, per germline (reference sequence). The CDR3 consists of 16 residues. In nucleotides, the CDR3 is TGTGCCAGTAGTAGTCGGACAGCAACGATCTCCTACGAGCAGTACTTC. As protein: CASSSRTATISYEQYF.

This clone appeared once. The chain carries TRBV9 and TRBJ2-3; TRBD1 matches 7 bases. V shed 0 bases, J shed 7 bases, and the junction held 5 bases outside the gene matches. Germline CDR1 reads SGDLS; CDR2 reads YYNGEE. This CDR3 spans 14 amino acids. Written as DNA, the CDR3 is TGTGCCAGCAGCGTAGAGACAGGGAGAAATACGCAGTATTTT. Encoded protein: CASSVETGRNTQYF.

This chain connects TRBV29-1 to TRBJ2-7; 7 positions match TRBD1. The V gene's germline CDR1 is SQVTM and CDR2 ANQGSEA. J lost 7 bases, V lost 2 bases, and 11 bases had no gene match. This CDR3 spans 14 amino acids. CDR3 sequence: CSVETPGQPFEQYF. The CDR3 nucleotides are TGCAGCGTTGAAACTCCGGGACAGCCCTTTGAGCAGTACTTC.

The CDR3: CASSHGKRGRNTEAFF. CDR3 in DNA: TGCGCCAGCAGTCACGGCAAGCGGGGGCGGAACACTGAAGCTTTCTTT. The chain joins TRBV23-1 to TRBJ1-1, with a tentative D call TRBD1 (6 bases). TRBV23-1 is an open reading frame, and its role is uncertain. The ends were cut back, 3 bases at V and 1 base at J, with 15 bases in the middle. The CDR3 has 16 amino acids.

The chain employs TRBV7-2 and TRBJ2-1; D is ambiguous. The CDR3 consists of 12 residues. CDR1 and CDR2 (germline): SGHTA, FQGNSA. V was shortened by 2 bases and J by 7 bases, with 6 bases between the two germline ends. CDR3 amino acids: CASSLFVNEQFF. DNA of the CDR3: TGTGCCAGCAGCTTATTTGTAAATGAGCAGTTCTTC.

The gene calls are TRBV6-5 and TRBJ2-1; 9 bases line up with TRBD1. With 2 bases clipped from V and 7 bases from J, the junction kept 0 bases outside the gene matches. Germline V lookup: CDR1 MNHEY, CDR2 SVGAGI. The CDR3 is 13 amino acids. The CDR3 DNA reads TGTGCCAGCAGTTACGACAGGGGGAATGAGCAGTTCTTC. It codes for CASSYDRGNEQFF.